This T cell receptor beta chain was profiled in a study of blood T cell repertoires in COVID-19. Profiled with immunoSEQ multiplex PCR; TCRdb holds only in-frame clones, not every one. The sample lists under 200,000 clones, about 80% occurring once. Trimming took 3 bases from V and 4 from J; bases not matched to a gene: 17. CDR1 is DFQATT and CDR2 is SNEGSKA in the germline V gene (reference sequence). The CDR3 has 18 amino acids. V and J are TRBV20-1 and TRBJ2-7; 11 nucleotides align to TRBD2. Sequenced material: PBMCs or T cells enriched from blood (not recorded which). The clonotype was recovered from a woman aged 55-70 years with acute COVID-19. CDR3 region: CSASPAGRLAGGFYEQYF. The CDR3 bases are TGCAGTGCTAGTCCCGCAGGGCGGCTAGCGGGAGGCTTTTACGAGCAGTACTTC.